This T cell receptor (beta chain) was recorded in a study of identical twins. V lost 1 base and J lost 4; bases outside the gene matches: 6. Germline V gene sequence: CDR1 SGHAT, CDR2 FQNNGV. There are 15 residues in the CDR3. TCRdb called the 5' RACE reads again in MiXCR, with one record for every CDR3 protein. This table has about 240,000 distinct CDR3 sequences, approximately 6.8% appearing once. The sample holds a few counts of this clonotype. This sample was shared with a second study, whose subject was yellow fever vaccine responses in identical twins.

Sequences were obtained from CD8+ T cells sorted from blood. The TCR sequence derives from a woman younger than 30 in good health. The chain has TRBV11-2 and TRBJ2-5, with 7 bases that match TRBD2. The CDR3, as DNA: TGTGCCAGCAGCTTAGGGGGACTACTCGGAGAGACCCAGTACTTC. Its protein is CASSLGGLLGETQYF.